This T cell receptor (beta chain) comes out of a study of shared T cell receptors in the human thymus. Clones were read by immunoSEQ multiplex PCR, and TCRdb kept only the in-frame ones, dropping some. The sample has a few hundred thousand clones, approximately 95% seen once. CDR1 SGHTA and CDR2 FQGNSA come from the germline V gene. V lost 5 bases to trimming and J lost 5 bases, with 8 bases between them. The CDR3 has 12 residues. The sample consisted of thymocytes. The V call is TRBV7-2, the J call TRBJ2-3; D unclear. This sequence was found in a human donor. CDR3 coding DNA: TGTGCCAGCAGCCATGGGATAGATACGCAGTATTTT. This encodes CASSHGIDTQYF.